This T cell receptor (beta chain) was sequenced in a study of blood T cell repertoires in COVID-19. Study-level information: Specimens from acute and convalescent COVID-19 originated in the United States, Italy and Spain. T cells, B-cell-depleted T cells, or PBMCs provided the cDNA or gDNA that served as material.

Original processing notes: The assay estimated nucleated cells by amplifying reference gene primers. Profiling relied on immunoSEQ multiplex PCR, and the TCRdb table lists in-frame clones only, not all of them. V and J calls plus clone size are reproduced from that table; the DNA served to infer D and trimming. The sample gives more than 300,000 clones, around nine tenths of which show up once; around 3.3% is in the top ten. This clone was seen more than once but under ten times. CDR1 MGHRA and CDR2 YSYEKL come from the germline V gene. Trimming shortened V by 1 base and J by 7 bases, and 17 bases separated the two germline ends. The CDR3 is 17 amino acids.

Specimen: peripheral blood. The chain is built from TRBV4-1 and TRBJ1-6; D may be TRBD1 (6 bases). The receptor was isolated from a young woman who had recovered from COVID-19. CDR3 sequence reads: CASSQVFQTGPNSPLHF. The DNA of the CDR3 is TGCGCCAGCAGCCAAGTCTTTCAGACAGGTCCAAATTCACCCCTCCACTTT.